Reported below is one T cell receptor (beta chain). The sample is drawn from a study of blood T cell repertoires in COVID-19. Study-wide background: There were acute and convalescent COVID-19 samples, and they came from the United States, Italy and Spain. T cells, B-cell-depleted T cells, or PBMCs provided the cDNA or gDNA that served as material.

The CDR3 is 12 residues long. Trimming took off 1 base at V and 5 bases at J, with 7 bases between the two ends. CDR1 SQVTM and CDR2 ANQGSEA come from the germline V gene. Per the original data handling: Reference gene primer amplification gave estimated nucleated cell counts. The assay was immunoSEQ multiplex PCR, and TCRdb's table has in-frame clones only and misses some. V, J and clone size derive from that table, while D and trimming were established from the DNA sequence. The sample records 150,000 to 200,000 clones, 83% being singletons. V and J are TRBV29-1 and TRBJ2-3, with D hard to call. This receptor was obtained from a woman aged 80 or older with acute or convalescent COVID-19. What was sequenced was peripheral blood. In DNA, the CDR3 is TGCAGCGTTGAAGGTCCTGTAGATACGCAGTATTTT. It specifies CSVEGPVDTQYF.